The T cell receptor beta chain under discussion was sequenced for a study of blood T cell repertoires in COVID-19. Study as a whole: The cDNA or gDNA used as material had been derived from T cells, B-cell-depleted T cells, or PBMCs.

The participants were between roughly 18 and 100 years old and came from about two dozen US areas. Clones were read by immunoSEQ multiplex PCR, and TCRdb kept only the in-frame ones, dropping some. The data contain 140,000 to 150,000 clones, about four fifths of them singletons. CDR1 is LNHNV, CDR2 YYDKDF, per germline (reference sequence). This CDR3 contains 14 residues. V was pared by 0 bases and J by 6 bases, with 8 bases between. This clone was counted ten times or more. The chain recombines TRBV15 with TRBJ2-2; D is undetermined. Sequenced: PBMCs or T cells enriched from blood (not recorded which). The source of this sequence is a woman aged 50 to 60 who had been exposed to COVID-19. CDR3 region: CATSRDREAGELFF. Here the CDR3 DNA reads TGTGCCACCAGCAGAGATAGAGAGGCCGGGGAGCTGTTTTTT.